The entry below gives a single T cell receptor beta chain sequence along with its context. It has no known antigen specificity. Base quality data are lacking; no much larger clone is found one base away. Ficoll-Paque density gradient centrifugation was the method used to isolate PBMCs. The germline V gene (reference sequence) supplies CDR1 LGHDT and CDR2 YNNKEL. Taken from cysteine to phenylalanine, the CDR3 has 14 residues. The CDR3 DNA has 42 bases and is translated from base 1. V sheds 4 bases and J sheds 1 base, leaving 10 bases between their ends. TCRdb names Illumina NovaSeq 6000 as the instrument used. TCRalpha and TCRbeta cDNA libraries were built by 5'RACE with constant-segment primers, adding sample barcodes and unique molecular identifiers. RNA was extracted from every sample with Trizol reagent. Libraries were amplified in two PCR steps, with a second sample barcode and Illumina TruSeq adapters added in the second step. Libraries were sequenced on an Illumina NovaSeq with 2 x 150 bp paired-end reads. Turning to the authors' computational methods: Reads were demultiplexed and collapsed into UMI-guided consensus sequences with migec v1.2.7. Using mixcr v2.1.11, UMI consensuses were aligned to TRA and TRB V and J templates and then assembled into clonotypes. A clonotype was counted as expanded or contracted only when both edgeR and NoisET called the clonotype significant, with the noise models trained on biological replicates. For edgeR calls, the thresholds were a false discovery rate-adjusted p below 0.01 and a log2 fold-change of 1. As an exploratory analysis of dynamics, PCA with hierarchical clustering was applied to max-normalized trajectories of the 1000 most abundant clonotypes. The CD4 or CD8 phenotype of responding clones was assigned using the separately sequenced CD4+ and CD8+ repertoires. TCRdb reran the public reads through fastp at Q25 and MiXCR, keeping productive beta chains. All rows with the same CDR3 protein become a single entry with the most common DNA and genes. What appears here as the V and J calls and clone size reflects TCRdb's work, not the paper's. In this sample the table shows more than 300,000 distinct CDR3 sequences, roughly 15% of which occur a single time. The ten top clones hold 22% of the sample.

This record belongs to a study of T-cell memory formation after mild COVID-19 listed by TCRdb under 2021. Background on the whole study: Most TCR sequence clusters were specific to one of the two donors. In a couple of donors, T-cell clones that expanded and contracted after mild COVID-19 were followed by sequencing TCRalpha and TCRbeta repertoires longitudinally. The cohort comprised two young, previously healthy adult volunteers, one female and one male.

Paper-wide results and their limitations: The second-wave clones that peaked on day 37 were not confirmed to be SARS-CoV-2 specific. Contracting CD4+ clones were found mainly in CM and EM memory subsets, while CD8+ clones were enriched in EMRA. Some responding clones were found in pre-infection memory, which suggests that pre-existing cross-reactive memory T cells took part in the SARS-CoV-2 response. Only two mild cases were covered in the study, and larger cohorts including severe cases with pre-infection samples were considered necessary. Balanced CD4/CD8 phenotypes were observed for clones contracting from day 15 to 85, whereas a bias towards CD4+ was observed for a second wave of clones expanding from day 15 to 37.

The specimen was PBMCs or a T cell subset sorted from them (not recorded which). The chain employs TRBV3-1 and TRBJ2-5; no D gene is confidently identified. This clonotype was obtained from a man younger than 35 who had mild COVID-19 (a few samples of this study predate the infection). The sample titles of this study are shuffled in the database, so cell type and time point are left out; the donor was told from shared clones. The DNA reads as follows: TGTGCCAGCAGCCTATGGGCAGTCCAAGAGACCCAGTACTTC. It codes for CASSLWAVQETQYF.